This entry lists 23 T cell receptor beta chains sequenced from one sample in a study of blood T cell repertoires in COVID-19. Produced via immunoSEQ multiplex PCR; TCRdb's table is partial and in-frame only. This sample has under 200,000 clones, with 60% to 85% found just once. Sequencing was done on a sample of peripheral blood. The receptor source for this set is a man in his sixties with active or convalescent COVID-19.

The chain employs TRBV20-1 and TRBJ1-1, with a possible D match to TRBD1 (6 bases). The V gene's germline CDR1 is DFQATT and CDR2 SNEGSKA (reference sequence). V lost 7 bases to trimming and J lost 5 bases, with 11 bases between them. CDR3 length: 11 residues. This chain's CDR3 is CSGERGTEAFF. In DNA form, the CDR3 reads TGCAGTGGGGAAAGGGGGACTGAAGCTTTCTTT.

The chain couples TRBV7-2 to TRBJ2-7, with 7 bases aligning to TRBD2. CDR3 size: 15 residues. CDR1 is SGHTA and CDR2 is FQGNSA in the germline V gene. The V gene end was trimmed by 1 base and the J gene end by 5 bases; junction bases not matched to a gene: 8. The CDR3 DNA is TGTGCCAGCAGCTTAGATCGCGGGAGCGCGAACGAGCAGTACTTC. Translated: CASSLDRGSANEQYF.

V and J are TRBV18 and TRBJ2-7, with 10 bases aligning to TRBD2. The J segment lost 4 bases and the V segment lost 2 bases, leaving 5 bases of the junction unmatched. The CDR3 extends over 15 amino acids. From germline, CDR1 is KGHSH and CDR2 LQKENI. In DNA, the CDR3 is TGTGCCAGCTCACCAGGGACTAGCGTAAGGTACGAGCAGTACTTC. Its protein is CASSPGTSVRYEQYF.

Note on this clone: This CDR3 is also generated by other DNA sequences in the sample. The J gene is TRBJ1-6, the V gene TRBV5-1, with D possibly TRBD1 on 5 matching bases. V lost 0 bases, J lost 10 bases, and 8 bases lay in between. Germline V gene sequence: CDR1 SGHRS, CDR2 YFSETQ. The length of the CDR3 is 13 residues. The CDR3 nucleotides read TGCGCCAGCAGCTTGGCAGGGAGGTCACCCCTCCACTTT. As protein: CASSLAGRSPLHF.

This chain uses TRBV11-2 with TRBJ1-1, with TRBD1 matching 8 bases. Germline CDR1 SGHAT, CDR2 FQNNGV. Unmatched junction bases numbered 5, after V lost 7 bases and J lost 4 bases. This CDR3 is built from 13 residues. This chain's CDR3 is CASNPTGATEAFF. For the CDR3, the DNA is TGTGCCAGCAACCCGACAGGGGCCACTGAAGCTTTCTTT.

The V call is TRBV5-1, the J call TRBJ1-2; the D is unclear. The V end lost 0 bases, the J end lost 0 bases, and 6 bases lay between the germline ends. Germline CDR1 is SGHRS and CDR2 is YFSETQ. The CDR3 has 14 residues. The CDR3 sequence: CASSLATANYGYTF. CDR3 in DNA: TGCGCCAGCAGCTTGGCTACAGCTAACTATGGCTACACCTTC.

The CDR3 nucleotides are TGCGCCAGCAGCCAAGTGGGGACACCCCACGAGCAGTACTTC. Its translation is CASSQVGTPHEQYF. The chain is built from TRBV4-1 and TRBJ2-7; D is possibly TRBD1 (6 bases). The germline CDR1 and CDR2 sequences are MGHRA and YSYEKL. The CDR3 is made up of 14 amino acids. The ends were cut back, 1 base at V and 5 bases at J, with 12 bases in the middle.

The chain combines TRBV9 with TRBJ1-1, with 7 bases aligning to TRBD1. The CDR3 contains 13 residues. V lost 4 bases, J lost 12 bases, and 12 bases stayed unmatched. The germline CDR1 and CDR2 sequences are SGDLS and YYNGEE. The CDR3 bases are TGTGCCAGCAGCCCAAGACAGGGTAGGAAATCTTTCTTT. Its translation: CASSPRQGRKSFF. Based on the CDR3 plus reference TRBV9 and TRBJ1-1, the full variable domain is DSGVTQTPKHLITATGQRVTLRCSPRSGDLSVYWYQQSLDQGLQFLIQYYNGEERAKGNILERFSAQQFPDLHSELNLSSLELGDSALYFCASSPRQGRKSFFGQGTRLTVV.

This chain joins TRBV7-2 and TRBJ1-4; D unclear. Trimming took 5 bases from V and 0 from J, leaving 10 bases between them. This CDR3 region has 15 residues. Germline V gene sequence: CDR1 SGHTA, CDR2 FQGNSA. The CDR3 nucleotides read TGTGCCAGCAGCCAGGTCGTGACAACTAATGAAAAACTGTTTTTT. Translated: CASSQVVTTNEKLFF.

This rearrangement joins TRBV4-1 to TRBJ2-1; perhaps TRBD2 as D (5 bases). The CDR3 is 13 residues long. V was trimmed by 1 base and J by 6 bases, leaving 7 bases between them. Germline loops: CDR1 MGHRA, CDR2 YSYEKL. The CDR3 DNA is TGCGCCAGCAGCCAAGTGACTATCAATGAGCAGTTCTTC. The encoded protein is CASSQVTINEQFF.

J is TRBJ2-7 and V is TRBV5-5, with 12 bases that match TRBD1. The CDR3 is made up of 16 amino acids. Germline loops: CDR1 SGHKS, CDR2 YYEKEE (reference sequence). Trimming removed 0 bases from V and 3 bases from J; junction bases left unmatched: 4. The CDR3 sequence is CASSLAGQGAVYEQYF. The CDR3 DNA sequence: TGTGCCAGCAGCTTGGCGGGACAGGGGGCTGTCTACGAGCAGTACTTC.

The chain links TRBV4-2 to TRBJ1-4; 7 nucleotides agree with TRBD1. Germline V gene lookup returns CDR1 LGHNA and CDR2 YNFKEQ. V shed 1 base, J shed 8 bases, and the junction held 4 bases outside the gene matches. This CDR3 is 14 amino acids long. CDR3 sequence (DNA): TGTGCCAGCAGCCAAGGACAGGGATACGAAAAACTGTTTTTT. Protein: CASSQGQGYEKLFF.

Only a few counts were recorded for this clone. The rearrangement uses TRBV12-3 or TRBV12-4 and TRBJ2-5; D call uncertain. Trimming took off 5 bases at V and 6 bases at J, with 13 bases between the two ends. The CDR3 loop spans 13 amino acids. The CDR3 region is CASSVSRGQTQYF. The CDR3 region has the DNA TGTGCCAGCAGTGTTTCGCGTGGGCAGACCCAGTACTTC.

This chain joins TRBV2 and TRBJ1-2; D ambiguous. This CDR3 is built from 13 residues. The ends were cut back, 7 bases at V and 3 bases at J, with 12 bases in the middle. Germline V gene lookup returns CDR1 SNHLY and CDR2 FYNNEI. CDR3 sequence: CASNAGLDYGYTF. CDR3 bases: TGTGCCAGCAACGCGGGATTGGACTATGGCTACACCTTC. The full variable domain, its missing parts supplied by reference TRBV2 and TRBJ1-2, is EPEVTQTPSHQVTQMGQEVILRCVPISNHLYFYWYRQILGQKVEFLVSFYNNEISEKSEIFDDQFSVERPDGSNFTLKIRSTKLEDSAMYFCASNAGLDYGYTFGSGTRLTVV.

The chain couples TRBV18 to TRBJ2-3; 10 bases align to TRBD1. The V segment lost 6 bases and the J segment 5 bases; nucleotides outside the gene matches: 5. The CDR3 is 14 amino acids. Germline V gene data show CDR1 as KGHSH and CDR2 as LQKENI. The CDR3 here is CASSARTGGDTQYF. DNA for the CDR3: TGTGCCAGCTCGGCACGGACAGGGGGAGATACGCAGTATTTT.

The chain links TRBV7-2 to TRBJ1-1; 7 nucleotides line up with TRBD1. Trimming took 6 bases from V and 7 from J; bases not matched to a gene: 5. This CDR3 spans 12 amino acids. Germline V gene lookup returns CDR1 SGHTA and CDR2 FQGNSA. In DNA form, the CDR3 reads TGTGCCAGCAGTTTACAGGGGATTGAAGCTTTCTTT. The encoded protein is CASSLQGIEAFF.

The V call is TRBV28, the J call TRBJ1-2; D unclear. The germline gives CDR1 MDHEN, CDR2 SYDVKM. The CDR3 has 12 residues. V shed 6 bases and J shed 7 bases, with 12 bases lying between them. The CDR3 loop reads CASRKDTRGYTF. The CDR3 bases are TGTGCCAGCAGGAAAGATACTCGTGGCTACACCTTC.

J is TRBJ1-1 and V is TRBV19; D is ambiguous. CDR3 length equals 11 residues. V lost 10 bases and J lost 7, with 13 bases in between. The V gene's germline CDR1 is LNHDA and CDR2 SQIVND (reference sequence). CDR3: CATREAIEAFF. Written as DNA, the CDR3 is TGTGCCACCCGAGAGGCGATTGAAGCTTTCTTT.

The chain is built from TRBV6-5 and TRBJ1-4; 7 bases are a match to TRBD1. In germline, CDR1 is MNHEY, CDR2 SVGAGI. This CDR3 region has 14 residues. With V trimmed by 6 bases and J by 7 bases, 8 bases remained unmatched. The DNA of the CDR3 is TGTGCCAGCAGCGCTGACAGGGTGGCTGAAAAACTGTTTTTT. This gives the protein CASSADRVAEKLFF.

The rearrangement uses TRBV29-1 and TRBJ2-7; 7 bases are shared with TRBD2. The ends lost 3 bases at V and 3 bases at J; junction bases unmatched: 5. Germline-derived CDR1 and CDR2 are SQVTM and ANQGSEA. The CDR3 runs 13 residues. CDR3 residues: CSVEGGISYEQYF. CDR3 nucleotides: TGCAGCGTTGAGGGGGGGATCAGCTACGAGCAGTACTTC.

The rearrangement joins TRBV7-2 to TRBJ2-3; possibly TRBD2 for D (6 bases). This CDR3 has 15 residues. CDR1 and CDR2 (germline): SGHTA, FQGNSA. V was clipped by 4 bases and J by 0 bases, with 11 bases between them. As DNA, the CDR3 is TGTGCCAGCAGCTACTATAGCGGAAGCACAGATACGCAGTATTTT. This gives the protein CASSYYSGSTDTQYF.

This clone appeared a single time. The chain links TRBV27 to TRBJ1-5; D perhaps matches TRBD1 (6 bases). Germline CDR1 and CDR2: MNHEY and SMNVEV (reference sequence). The length of the CDR3 is 16 residues. The germline V and J ends were trimmed by 2 bases and 5 bases, with 16 bases remaining between them. CDR3 coding DNA: TGTGCCAGCAGTTTAAATACTGGGGGCGGCGATCAGCCCCAGCATTTT. The encoded protein is CASSLNTGGGDQPQHF.

The chain uses TRBV27 and TRBJ1-6, with 9 bases matching TRBD1. The J segment lost 8 bases and the V segment lost 2 bases, leaving 4 bases of the junction unmatched. CDR3 length equals 15 residues. The V gene's germline CDR1 is MNHEY and CDR2 SMNVEV (reference sequence). The CDR3 nucleotides are TGTGCCAGCAGTTTACAAGGGACAGGGCATTCACCCCTCCACTTT. Amino acid sequence: CASSLQGTGHSPLHF.